This TCR beta chain is drawn from a study of CD8 T cells in Susac syndrome (dated by TCRdb to about 2019). General notes on the study: Whether CD8+ T cell activation and differentiation in Susac syndrome was antigen driven was tested using repertoire sequencing. Study-level results and caveats: The study acknowledged that relatively few individuals were included in the TCR sequencing and HLA analysis.

RNA was extracted using the RNeasy kit, and roughly 0.45 to 1 ug of the RNA was reverse transcribed with random hexamers. The immunoSEQ multiplex PCR assay, which covers 54 Vbeta and 13 Jbeta segments, was used to amplify TCR beta CDR3 regions. To correct PCR amplification bias, a synthetic template baseline was used for both primer optimization and computational correction. Per the authors' processing: Reads were annotated to V, D and J genes per IMGT and analyzed with immunoSEQ Analyzer, keeping only productive sequences. Clonality was calculated as one minus the Shannon entropy normalized by log2 of the number of productive unique sequences. For each patient and control, public and private clones were evaluated among the 100 most prevalent clones. Clones were defined as Susac-specific when absent from the healthy and MS cohorts, from 1,000 to 1,100 published viral clones and from other ImmuneACCESS disease sequences. TCRdb applied fastp at Q25 and MiXCR to the public reads, then kept only in-frame beta chains. Rows with a matching CDR3 protein are joined into one entry that keeps the most common DNA and genes. The V and J calls come from TCRdb's annotation, not from the publication. This sample gives about 200,000 distinct CDR3 sequences in total; under 95% of them show up just once. The ten top clones hold approximately 0.098% of the sample.

Inclusive of the bounding cysteine and valine, the CDR3 is 13 residues long. This entry keeps only the CDR3 DNA: 39 bases, framed from base 1. Trimming removed 1 base from V and 4 bases from J, leaving 8 bases between the germline ends. Per the germline V gene, SNHLY is the CDR1 and FYNNEI is the CDR2. Concerning this clonotype itself: What antigen it recognizes has not been identified. It has no much larger one-base neighbor in the sample; base qualities were not kept.

Peripheral blood CD8+ and CD4+ T cells from healthy donors, Susac syndrome patients and multiple sclerosis patients were profiled using high-throughput TCR beta sequencing. The healthy donors served as controls matched for age and sex. Bulk CD8+ and CD4+ T cells were purified by magnetic negative isolation, whereas CD8+ TEMRA cells were enriched by FACS. Blood was drawn into EDTA tubes, processed within 24 hours, and PBMCs were isolated by density gradient centrifugation. PBMCs intended for TCR sequencing were cryopreserved in liquid nitrogen and thawed later in a water bath at 37 degrees C. A purity of at least 90% was achieved for sorted or isolated CD4+, CD8+ and CD8+ TEMRA cells.

The chain was built from TRBV2 and TRBJ2-7; the D gene assignment is ambiguous. The TCR sequence derives from a human donor in good health. The sequencing sample was made of CD4+ T cells from PBMCs. The nucleotide sequence reads as follows: TGTGCCAGCAGTGAAGGAGGCCGTTACGAGCAGTACGTC. This encodes CASSEGGRYEQYV.